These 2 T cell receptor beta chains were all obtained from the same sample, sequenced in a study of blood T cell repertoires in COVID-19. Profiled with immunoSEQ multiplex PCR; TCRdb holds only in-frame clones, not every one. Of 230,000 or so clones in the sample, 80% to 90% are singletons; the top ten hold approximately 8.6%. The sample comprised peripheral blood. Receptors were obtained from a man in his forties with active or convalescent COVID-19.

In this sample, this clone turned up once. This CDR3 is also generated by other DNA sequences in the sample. The CDR3 region is CAWSGGGGQPQHF. In DNA, the CDR3 is TGTGCCTGGAGTGGAGGGGGCGGTCAGCCCCAGCATTTT. The chain recombines TRBV30 with TRBJ1-5; 7 nucleotides align to TRBD1. The CDR3 runs to 13 residues. V shed 1 base, J shed 6 bases, and the junction held 3 bases outside the gene matches. The germline gives CDR1 GTSNPN, CDR2 SVGIG (reference sequence).

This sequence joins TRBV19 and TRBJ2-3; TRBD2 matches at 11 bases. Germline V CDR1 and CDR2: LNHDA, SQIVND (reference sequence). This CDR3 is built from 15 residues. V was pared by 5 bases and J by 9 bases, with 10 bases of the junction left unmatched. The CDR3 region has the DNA TGTGCCAGTAGTGACACCGGGACTAGCGGAACCACGCAGTATTTT. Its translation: CASSDTGTSGTTQYF.